Reported below is one T cell receptor (beta chain). Original methodology: Quantification of nucleated cells was approximated via reference gene primer amplification. The repertoire was sequenced with immunoSEQ multiplex PCR; TCRdb's copy has only in-frame clones and lacks some. V, J and clone size were drawn from that table, and D and trimming were deduced from the DNA. The table records about 140,000 clones, 75% to 85% of them present only once. This sample stems from a study of blood T cell repertoires in COVID-19. V was cut by 6 bases and J by 2 bases, with 8 bases left in between. From germline, CDR1 is LGHNT and CDR2 FRNRAP. CDR3 length: 12 amino acids.

Sample: peripheral blood. The clonotype originates from a man in his sixties with acute or convalescent COVID-19. The J gene is TRBJ2-7, the V gene TRBV12-5; weak D call: TRBD1 (5 bases). The CDR3 reads CASGETAYEQYF. CDR3 DNA sequence: TGTGCTAGTGGCGAGACAGCCTACGAGCAGTACTTC.